Following are 32 T cell receptor beta chains from one sample sequenced in a study of Graves' ophthalmopathy and Graves' hyperthyroidism. RNA served as the template for amplifying TCR beta CDR3 regions. HTBI-primed RT-PCR formed the first round, and a multiplex PCR formed the second. TCRdb reanalysed the multiplex PCR reads using MiXCR and keeps one entry per CDR3 protein. The table has 350,000 to 450,000 distinct CDR3 sequences, under 25% seen once; the top ten hold 3%. The sequencing input was peripheral blood. All receptors come from a woman under 30 with stable Graves' hyperthyroidism.

The chain joins TRBV28 to TRBJ1-1; D is possibly TRBD1 (5 bases). CDR1 is MDHEN and CDR2 is SYDVKM in the germline V gene. The CDR3 runs 15 residues. Between the trimmed V and J ends, which lost 6 bases and 4 bases, there was a span of 18 bases. For the CDR3, the DNA is TGTGCCAGCAGCGATTCCAGGGAAGTAGGCACTGAAGCTTTCTTT. Translating it yields CASSDSREVGTEAFF.

CDR3 protein: CSATSGSPREQYF. DNA of the CDR3: TGCAGTGCTACTAGCGGGAGCCCGCGCGAGCAGTACTTC. V is TRBV20-1 and J is TRBJ2-7; TRBD2 aligns across 10 bases. CDR1 and CDR2 (germline): DFQATT, SNEGSKA (reference sequence). The trim removed 4 bases at V and 6 bases at J, leaving 6 bases unmatched. The CDR3 totals 13 residues.

As concerns this clonotype: A much bigger clone sits one base away, suggesting this may be a read error. The rearrangement uses TRBV30 and TRBJ1-1, with D unresolved. This CDR3 region has 12 residues. Trimming took off 1 base at V and 11 bases at J, with 14 bases between the two ends. The germline V gene has CDR1 GTSNPN and CDR2 SVGIG (reference sequence). CDR3 region: CAWSGGTVDAFF. CDR3 DNA sequence: TGTGCCTGGAGTGGTGGTACCGTTGATGCTTTCTTT.

Many counts were recorded for this clonotype. The rearrangement links TRBV7-2 to TRBJ1-1; TRBD1 matches 7 bases. Germline-derived CDR1 and CDR2 are SGHTA and FQGNSA. The CDR3 consists of 12 residues. V lost 2 bases, J lost 11 bases, and 5 bases stayed unmatched. For the CDR3, the DNA is TGTGCCAGCAGCTTAAGGACAGGCTCGGCTTTCTTT. Its protein product is CASSLRTGSAFF. The whole variable domain, remainder taken from reference TRBV7-2 and TRBJ1-1, is GAGVSQSPSNKVTEKGKDVELRCDPISGHTALYWYRQSLGQGLEFLIYFQGNSAPDKSGLPSDRFSAERTGGSVSTLTIQRTQQEDSAVYLCASSLRTGSAFFGQGTRLTVV.

In the case of this clonotype: Being one base from a much bigger clone, this may be a read error. This rearrangement joins TRBV12-3 or TRBV12-4 to TRBJ2-7; TRBD1 agrees at 9 bases. CDR3 length equals 14 residues. Trimming removed 2 bases from V and 3 bases from J; junction bases left unmatched: 2. The CDR3 sequence: CASSLWTGDYEQYF. The CDR3 nucleotides read TGTGCCAGCAGTTTATGGACAGGGGACTACGAGCAGTACTTC.

The table lists this clonotype with many counts. The CDR3 region is CSARAEQGNQETQYF. DNA of the CDR3: TGCAGTGCTAGAGCTGAACAGGGTAATCAAGAGACCCAGTACTTC. The rearrangement uses TRBV20-1 and TRBJ2-5, with a weak D call TRBD1 (6 bases). V lost 1 base to trimming and J lost 2 bases, with 14 bases between them. The length of the CDR3 is 15 residues. Per germline, CDR1 DFQATT and CDR2 SNEGSKA (reference sequence).

This clonotype was recorded at least ten times. The chain uses TRBV11-2 and TRBJ2-5; D may match TRBD1 or TRBD2 (5 bases each). This CDR3 region has 15 residues. V lost 1 base and J 4 bases, leaving 13 bases between the germline ends. CDR1 is SGHAT and CDR2 is FQNNGV in the germline V gene. The chain's CDR3 is CASSLGLGDVETQYF. The CDR3 DNA sequence: TGTGCCAGCAGCTTAGGTTTGGGGGACGTAGAGACCCAGTACTTC.

This clonotype has ten or more counts. The V call is TRBV4-2, the J call TRBJ1-2, with D tentatively TRBD1 (5 bases). CDR1 and CDR2 (germline): LGHNA, YNFKEQ. V was cut by 3 bases and J by 2 bases, with 13 bases left in between. This CDR3 is built from 15 residues. This chain's CDR3 is CASSHPEGPNYGYTF. The CDR3 region has the DNA TGTGCCAGCAGCCACCCCGAGGGGCCCAACTATGGCTACACCTTC.

This clonotype has just a few counts. The chain employs TRBV12-3 or TRBV12-4 and TRBJ2-2; 11 nucleotides agree with TRBD2. V gave up 2 bases and J gave up 3 bases; unmatched junction bases: 11. The CDR3 has 19 amino acids. CDR3 protein: CASSLKLAGVLSDTGELFF. The CDR3 nucleotides are TGTGCCAGCAGTTTAAAACTAGCGGGAGTCCTTAGTGACACCGGGGAGCTGTTTTTT.

This clonotype was counted many times. This chain joins TRBV2 and TRBJ1-5, with TRBD1 identical over 10 bases. This CDR3 has 16 amino acids. From germline, CDR1 is SNHLY and CDR2 FYNNEI. Losses at the gene ends were 6 bases for V and 0 bases for J; bases not matched to a gene: 5. DNA of the CDR3: TGTGCCAGCAGCCGGGACAGGGGACATAGCAATCAGCCCCAGCATTTT. Its protein is CASSRDRGHSNQPQHF. Filled out from reference TRBV2 and TRBJ1-5, the complete variable domain reads EPEVTQTPSHQVTQMGQEVILRCVPISNHLYFYWYRQILGQKVEFLVSFYNNEISEKSEIFDDQFSVERPDGSNFTLKIRSTKLEDSAMYFCASSRDRGHSNQPQHFGDGTRLSIL.

This chain links TRBV5-1 with TRBJ1-2; D might be TRBD1 (6 bases). This CDR3 region has 15 residues. Per the germline V gene, CDR1 is SGHRS and CDR2 is YFSETQ. V shed 4 bases and J shed 6 bases, with 19 bases lying between them. The CDR3 coding sequence is TGCGCCAGCAGCCCTTGGGGGGTGGACAGCCATGGCTACACCTTC. Amino acids: CASSPWGVDSHGYTF.

About this clonotype: A read error is possible here, since a much larger clone lies one base away. This chain uses TRBV5-1 with TRBJ1-1, with D unresolved. CDR1 and CDR2 from the germline V gene are SGHRS and YFSETQ. The CDR3 is 15 amino acids. Trimming removed 0 bases at V and 5 bases at J, with 14 bases between. Here the CDR3 DNA reads TGCGCCAGCAGCTTGGTCGGACCCGGGGAGACTGAAGCTTTCTTT. Residues: CASSLVGPGETEAFF.

This clonotype was recorded a few times. The V call is TRBV5-6, the J call TRBJ2-7, with D perhaps assigned TRBD1 or TRBD2 (5 bases each). The germline V and J ends were trimmed by 4 bases and 1 base, with 15 bases remaining between them. CDR1 is SGHDT, CDR2 YYEEEE, per germline. CDR3 length: 15 amino acids. CDR3 amino acids: CASSGGRQPSYEQYF. CDR3 sequence (DNA): TGTGCCAGCAGCGGGGGACGGCAACCTTCCTACGAGCAGTACTTC.

This clonotype was detected many times. The chain couples TRBV9 to TRBJ2-7, with 8 positions matching TRBD1. In germline, CDR1 is SGDLS, CDR2 YYNGEE. Trimming cost V 0 bases and J 7 bases; bases outside gene matches: 6. This CDR3 contains 14 residues. The CDR3 DNA reads as TGTGCCAGCAGCGTAGGGACAGGGCTCGGAGAGCAGTACTTC. This gives the protein CASSVGTGLGEQYF.

This clonotype was seen only a few times. The chain links TRBV12-5 to TRBJ1-5; 12 bases fit TRBD1. In germline, CDR1 is LGHNT, CDR2 FRNRAP. The CDR3 is 16 residues long. V lost 2 bases to trimming and J lost 6 bases; unmatched junction nucleotides: 5. The CDR3 DNA follows: TGTGCTAGTGGTTTGCCGGGACAGGGGGCCCGTCAGCCCCAGCATTTT. It translates to CASGLPGQGARQPQHF. Drawing the rest from reference TRBV12-5 and TRBJ1-5, the complete variable domain is DARVTQTPRHKVTEMGQEVTMRCQPILGHNTVFWYRQTMMQGLELLAYFRNRAPLDDSGMPKDRFSAEMPDATLATLKIQPSEPRDSAVYFCASGLPGQGARQPQHFGDGTRLSIL.

The chain uses TRBV12-3 or TRBV12-4 and TRBJ1-1; no firm D call. The length of the CDR3 is 11 residues. Trimming left V 8 bases short and J 6 bases short, with 10 bases between. The CDR3 coding sequence is TGTGCCAGCCGGTTGCGGGCTGAAGCTTTCTTT. This sequence encodes CASRLRAEAFF.

This clonotype was counted many times. This may stem from a read error, because a much larger clone lies one nucleotide away. The chain links TRBV15 to TRBJ1-6, with D possibly being TRBD1 (5 bases). There are 15 residues in the CDR3. Germline V CDR1 and CDR2: LNHNV, YYDKDF (reference sequence). The CDR3 bases are TGTGCCACCAGCAGTAGCGGACAAAATAATTCACCCCTCCGCTTT. This encodes CATSSSGQNNSPLRF.

This clonotype was picked up a small number of times. A much larger clone differs from this one at a single base, so this may be a read error. The V gene is TRBV11-2, the J gene TRBJ2-2; D is possibly TRBD2 (5 bases). Germline V CDR1 and CDR2: SGHAT, FQNNGV. The CDR3 contains 14 residues. The CDR3 loop is CASSLEWGTGELCF. Written as DNA, the CDR3 is TGTGCCAGCAGCTTAGAGTGGGGAACCGGGGAGCTGTGTTTT.

This clonotype was detected many times. A much larger clone lies a single base off, so this may be a read error. The chain's CDR3 is CASSWTYEQYF. The CDR3 coding sequence is TGTGCCAGCAGCTGGACCTACGAGCAGTACTTC. The V gene is TRBV12-3 or TRBV12-4, the J gene TRBJ2-7, with unresolved D. V gave up 6 bases and J gave up 2 bases, with 5 bases separating them. The length of the CDR3 is 11 residues.

The chain recombines TRBV12-5 with TRBJ2-7; 7 nucleotides line up with TRBD1. The CDR3 is 15 residues long. Trimming cost V 2 bases and J 5 bases; bases outside gene matches: 9. Germline lookup yields CDR1 LGHNT and CDR2 FRNRAP. In DNA, the CDR3 is TGTGCTAGTGGTTTGATACAGGGGCGCCCCCACGAGCAGTACTTC. Translation: CASGLIQGRPHEQYF.

This clonotype showed up many times. CDR3 bases: TGTGCCAGCAGTACAGGGCGGAAGCAGTACTTC. The encoded protein is CASSTGRKQYF. The chain is built from TRBV2 and TRBJ2-7; maybe TRBD1 (6 bases). Germline V gene sequence: CDR1 SNHLY, CDR2 FYNNEI. V lost 5 bases and J 8 bases, leaving 10 bases between the germline ends. This CDR3 is 11 amino acids long. The full variable domain, completed using reference TRBV2 and TRBJ2-7, is EPEVTQTPSHQVTQMGQEVILRCVPISNHLYFYWYRQILGQKVEFLVSFYNNEISEKSEIFDDQFSVERPDGSNFTLKIRSTKLEDSAMYFCASSTGRKQYFGPGTRLTVT.

This clonotype came up a few times. This chain links TRBV19 with TRBJ2-4; D gene ambiguous. Trimming shortened V by 2 bases and J by 1 base, and 15 bases separated the two germline ends. Germline CDR1 reads LNHDA; CDR2 reads SQIVND (reference sequence). The CDR3 has 17 amino acids. The CDR3 here is CASSIRGLGVAKNIQYF. The CDR3 coding sequence is TGTGCCAGTAGTATAAGAGGCCTGGGTGTCGCCAAAAACATTCAGTACTTC.

This clonotype was observed at least ten times. The V gene is TRBV5-1, the J gene TRBJ2-2; D perhaps matches TRBD2 (6 bases). The germline V gene has CDR1 SGHRS and CDR2 YFSETQ. The CDR3 covers 15 residues. The V end was cut by 3 bases, the J end by 2 bases, with 11 bases between. This chain's CDR3 is CASSSSGRNTGELFF. The CDR3 DNA reads TGCGCCAGCAGCTCAAGCGGGCGAAACACCGGGGAGCTGTTTTTT.

The chain recombines TRBV7-8 with TRBJ2-5; no clear D gene. CDR3 length equals 15 residues. Germline CDR1 is SGHVS and CDR2 is FQNEAQ. V was clipped by 2 bases and J by 6 bases, with 16 bases between them. The CDR3 region is CASSLYQVNQQTQYF. CDR3 bases: TGTGCCAGCAGCTTATATCAGGTGAATCAACAGACCCAGTACTTC.

In this sample, this clonotype turned up a few times. A much larger clone sits a single nucleotide away, making a read error possible. The rearrangement links TRBV28 to TRBJ2-5; D gene ambiguous. Germline V gene data show CDR1 as MDHEN and CDR2 as SYDVKM. The CDR3 extends over 14 amino acids. CDR3 bases: TGTGCCAGCAGTTTAGCGGTCCCTCAAGAGACCAAGTACTTC. Translation: CASSLAVPQETKYF.

In its sample, this clonotype was seen many times. This chain uses TRBV6-4 with TRBJ2-7; 11 bases are shared with TRBD2. Germline CDR1 reads MRHNA; CDR2 reads SNTAGT. The CDR3 contains 16 residues. V was clipped by 2 bases and J by 1 base; unmatched bases: 4. In DNA, the CDR3 is TGTGCCAGCAGTGACCCGGGACTAGCGGAGTCCTACGAGCAGTACTTC. This codes for CASSDPGLAESYEQYF.

This clonotype was recorded many times. The V and J genes are TRBV19 and TRBJ1-1; 7 bases agree with TRBD1. Germline CDR1 is LNHDA and CDR2 is SQIVND (reference sequence). The CDR3 totals 15 residues. Germline trimming cut 6 bases from V and 0 bases from J; bases unmatched to any gene: 7. CDR3 sequence reads: CASSLTGAVNTEAFF. CDR3 coding DNA: TGTGCCAGTAGCCTAACAGGGGCCGTGAACACTGAAGCTTTCTTT.

This clonotype appeared many times. The chain couples TRBV15 to TRBJ1-6, with D tentatively TRBD1 (6 bases). V lost 1 base and J 8 bases, leaving 12 bases between the germline ends. Germline V gives CDR1 LNHNV, CDR2 YYDKDF (reference sequence). The CDR3 totals 15 residues. The CDR3 DNA reads as TGTGCCACCAGCAGAGGGGGCAGGGGTTATTCACCCCTCCACTTT. Encoded protein: CATSRGGRGYSPLHF.

The chain carries TRBV30 and TRBJ1-1; D is uncertain. Trimming pared 3 bases from V and 4 bases from J, leaving 12 bases between. Germline assignment: CDR1 GTSNPN and CDR2 SVGIG (reference sequence). There are 13 residues in the CDR3. The CDR3 loop is CAWRAGRGTEAFF. The CDR3 nucleotides are TGTGCCTGGAGGGCAGGTCGCGGCACTGAAGCTTTCTTT.

This clonotype was recorded at least ten times. CDR3 DNA sequence: TGTGCCAGCAGCCGTACTAGGGGACAAGAGACCCAGTACTTC. Its protein is CASSRTRGQETQYF. The rearrangement links TRBV7-6 to TRBJ2-5; D is tentatively TRBD1 or TRBD2 (5 bases each). V was shortened by 5 bases and J by 2 bases, with 12 bases between the two germline ends. This CDR3 is built from 14 residues. Germline V gives CDR1 SGHVS, CDR2 FNYEAQ.

This clonotype was detected ten times or more. This chain joins TRBV2 and TRBJ2-7; the D is unclear. This CDR3 contains 14 residues. Germline assignment: CDR1 SNHLY and CDR2 FYNNEI. Trimming stripped 2 bases from V and 6 bases from J, with 14 bases between. CDR3 loop: CASSEQSSLGEQYF. CDR3 sequence (DNA): TGTGCCAGCAGTGAACAGTCATCCCTGGGCGAGCAGTACTTC.

This clonotype was seen only a few times. This rearrangement joins TRBV20-1 to TRBJ1-2; the D is unclear. Trimming left V 6 bases short and J 8 bases short, with 7 bases between. The CDR3 has 9 residues. Germline V gene sequence: CDR1 DFQATT, CDR2 SNEGSKA (reference sequence). The CDR3 DNA reads TGCAGTGCAGCGGGGGGCTACACCTTC. Protein product: CSAAGGYTF.